This entry lists 19 T cell receptor beta chains sequenced from one sample in a study of blood T cell repertoires in COVID-19 (TCRdb year 2020). Library construction relied on the immunoSEQ multiplex PCR assay. Entries here come from immuneACCESS through TCRdb and include only in-frame sequences with V and J called. Some clones fail to appear in such tables; in the studies checked, an unresolved V gene covers under half of the shortfall, and the cause of the remainder is unknown. For this sample the table gives some 46,000 clones, of which 80% to 90% were detected only once. Around 8.3% of the sample comes from the top ten. Sequencing was carried out using peripheral blood. All receptors derive from a man aged 50-59 years with acute or convalescent COVID-19.

The chain carries TRBV7-9 and TRBJ2-7; no definite D call. Trimming cost V 1 base and J 4 bases, with 5 bases left between them. The CDR3 is 12 amino acids. The V gene's germline CDR1 is SEHNR and CDR2 FQNEAQ (reference sequence). The CDR3 sequence: CASSLDLYEQYF. CDR3 in DNA: TGTGCCAGCAGCTTAGATCTATACGAGCAGTACTTC.

V gene TRBV10-2 combines with J gene TRBJ2-1; D remains ambiguous. Germline assignment: CDR1 WSHSY and CDR2 SAAADI. Trimming took 5 bases from V and 6 from J, leaving 5 bases between them. There are 11 residues in the CDR3. In DNA form, the CDR3 reads TGCGCCAGCAGTTGGCTCAATGAGCAGTTCTTC. Protein product: CASSWLNEQFF.

This clone has just one count. The genes are TRBV12-5 and TRBJ2-1, with D tentatively TRBD2 (7 bases). The V gene's germline CDR1 is LGHNT and CDR2 FRNRAP. There are 14 residues in the CDR3. With 7 bases removed from V and 3 bases from J, the gap between germline ends came to 13 bases. CDR3 in amino acids: CASAGGPDYNEQFF. The CDR3, as DNA: TGTGCTAGTGCCGGGGGGCCCGACTACAATGAGCAGTTCTTC.

This chain uses TRBV12-5 with TRBJ2-5, with D possibly TRBD2 on 7 matching bases. Per germline, CDR1 LGHNT and CDR2 FRNRAP. Between the trimmed V and J ends, which lost 3 bases and 4 bases, there was a span of 12 bases. CDR3 size: 14 residues. CDR3 sequence reads: CASGFGGGRETQYF. The CDR3 DNA reads TGTGCTAGTGGTTTTGGCGGGGGCCGAGAGACCCAGTACTTC.

V and J are TRBV6-5 and TRBJ1-4; D may be TRBD1 (5 bases). Germline V gene sequence: CDR1 MNHEY, CDR2 SVGAGI. V shed 2 bases and J shed 6 bases, with 7 bases lying between them. The CDR3 loop spans 13 amino acids. CDR3 sequence reads: CASSYRDYEKLFF. CDR3 nucleotides: TGTGCCAGCAGTTACAGGGACTATGAAAAACTGTTTTTT.

The chain has TRBV9 and TRBJ2-1, with TRBD2 identical over 8 bases. V was pared by 0 bases and J by 2 bases, with 1 base of the junction left unmatched. There are 15 residues in the CDR3. Germline lookup yields CDR1 SGDLS and CDR2 YYNGEE. The DNA for the CDR3 is TGTGCCAGCAGCGTAGACGGGGGGGCCTACAATGAGCAGTTCTTC. This translates into CASSVDGGAYNEQFF.

V usage is TRBV5-1 and J usage is TRBJ1-1; no firm D call. The CDR3 consists of 11 residues. The V gene's germline CDR1 is SGHRS and CDR2 YFSETQ. CDR3 bases: TGCGGCGGGCCTTTGGACACTGAAGCTTTCTTT. As protein: CGGPLDTEAFF.

The rearrangement uses TRBV27 and TRBJ2-4; TRBD2 agrees at 7 bases. The germline CDR1 and CDR2 sequences are MNHEY and SMNVEV (reference sequence). The CDR3 covers 16 residues. With 3 bases clipped from V and 0 bases from J, the junction kept 5 bases outside the gene matches. Here the CDR3 reads CASSFRGVLAKNIQYF. CDR3 in DNA: TGTGCCAGCAGTTTCCGGGGGGTTCTAGCCAAAAACATTCAGTACTTC.

The chain couples TRBV5-1 to TRBJ2-2, with TRBD1 matching 7 bases. The CDR3 sequence is 14 residues long. Losses at the gene ends were 5 bases for V and 3 bases for J; bases not matched to a gene: 4. Per germline, CDR1 SGHRS and CDR2 YFSETQ. The CDR3 DNA reads TGCGCCAGCAGTCAACAGGGGCACACCGGGGAGCTGTTTTTT. Amino acids: CASSQQGHTGELFF.

This sequence joins TRBV30 and TRBJ1-5, with D perhaps TRBD1 (5 bases). The germline V gene has CDR1 GTSNPN and CDR2 SVGIG (reference sequence). Trimming took off 2 bases at V and 2 bases at J, with 10 bases between the two ends. This CDR3 is 14 amino acids long. For the CDR3, the DNA is TGTGCCTGGAGTAGGGGAGGAGGCAATCAGCCCCAGCATTTT. This codes for CAWSRGGGNQPQHF.

The chain joins TRBV3-1 (or the pseudogene TRBV3-2) to TRBJ1-5, with D uncertain. Trimming stripped 4 bases from V and 0 bases from J, with 10 bases between. This CDR3 is built from 15 residues. CDR1 and CDR2 (germline): LGHDT, YNNKEL (reference sequence). The CDR3 DNA reads TGTGCCAGCAGCCGGAGCATATCTAGCAATCAGCCCCAGCATTTT. This sequence encodes CASSRSISSNQPQHF.

The J gene is TRBJ1-4, the V gene TRBV4-3, with a tentative D call TRBD1 (6 bases). Looked up from germline, CDR1 is LGHNA and CDR2 is YSLEER. This CDR3 region has 14 residues. V was shortened by 3 bases and J by 4 bases, with 9 bases between the two germline ends. The CDR3 nucleotides are TGCGCCAGCAGCCACGACAGGTTTAATGAAAAACTGTTTTTT. Protein: CASSHDRFNEKLFF.

The V gene is TRBV3-1 (or the pseudogene TRBV3-2), the J gene TRBJ2-5; the D gene is possibly TRBD2 (7 bases). CDR1 is LGHDT, CDR2 YNNKEL, per germline (reference sequence). The CDR3 has 17 amino acids. Trimming took off 0 bases at V and 4 bases at J, with 18 bases between the two ends. CDR3 sequence: CASSQDFPGGATETQYF. The CDR3 bases are TGTGCCAGCAGCCAAGATTTCCCTGGGGGGGCGACAGAGACCCAGTACTTC.

The chain recombines TRBV7-2 with TRBJ2-1, with D possibly matching TRBD1 (6 bases). The CDR3 has 14 amino acids. Germline CDR1 SGHTA, CDR2 FQGNSA. The V end lost 3 bases, the J end lost 4 bases, and 10 bases lay between the germline ends. The chain's CDR3 is CASSFRGQYNEQFF. Here the CDR3 DNA reads TGTGCCAGCAGCTTCCGCGGACAGTACAATGAGCAGTTCTTC.

The V call is TRBV19, the J call TRBJ1-2, with 7 bases that match TRBD1. The CDR3 consists of 15 residues. V trimming: 4 bases; J trimming: 2 bases; junction bases outside the gene matches: 7. CDR1 LNHDA and CDR2 SQIVND come from the germline V gene (reference sequence). CDR3 nucleotide sequence: TGTGCCAGTAGTAGTTGGGACAGCCTCAACTATGGCTACACCTTC. Protein: CASSSWDSLNYGYTF.

This clone appeared a few times. The V gene is TRBV3-1 (or the pseudogene TRBV3-2), the J gene TRBJ2-7; D may be TRBD2 (6 bases). The CDR3 has 17 residues. V was cut by 4 bases and J by 6 bases, with 25 bases left in between. Per germline, CDR1 LGHDT and CDR2 YNNKEL (reference sequence). In DNA, the CDR3 is TGTGCCAGCAGCCGTTTTTCTAGCGAGCCTCGATCGAGCGAGCAGTACTTC. Its protein is CASSRFSSEPRSSEQYF.

The rearrangement joins TRBV7-9 to TRBJ1-1, with D possibly matching TRBD1 (6 bases). V lost 5 bases, J lost 7 bases, and 14 bases lay in between. Germline V CDR1 and CDR2: SEHNR, FQNEAQ (reference sequence). CDR3 size: 13 residues. CDR3 loop: CASSRQELSEAFF. The CDR3 DNA is TGTGCCAGCAGCCGACAGGAACTGAGTGAAGCTTTCTTT.

The chain employs TRBV9 and TRBJ2-5, with 10 bases lining up with TRBD2. The CDR3 consists of 16 residues. Germline V gene data show CDR1 as SGDLS and CDR2 as YYNGEE. Unmatched junction bases numbered 7, after V lost 0 bases and J lost 5 bases. This chain's CDR3 is CASSVELAGGWETQYF. The CDR3 DNA sequence: TGTGCCAGCAGCGTAGAGTTAGCGGGGGGTTGGGAGACCCAGTACTTC.

The V call is TRBV7-9, the J call TRBJ2-1, with 8 positions matching TRBD2. CDR3 length: 18 residues. Germline CDR1 and CDR2: SEHNR and FQNEAQ (reference sequence). J lost 2 bases, V lost 6 bases, and 15 bases had no gene match. The CDR3 sequence: CASRPPRGEGTAYNEQFF. CDR3 nucleotides: TGTGCCAGCAGGCCCCCGCGGGGGGAAGGGACCGCCTACAATGAGCAGTTCTTC.